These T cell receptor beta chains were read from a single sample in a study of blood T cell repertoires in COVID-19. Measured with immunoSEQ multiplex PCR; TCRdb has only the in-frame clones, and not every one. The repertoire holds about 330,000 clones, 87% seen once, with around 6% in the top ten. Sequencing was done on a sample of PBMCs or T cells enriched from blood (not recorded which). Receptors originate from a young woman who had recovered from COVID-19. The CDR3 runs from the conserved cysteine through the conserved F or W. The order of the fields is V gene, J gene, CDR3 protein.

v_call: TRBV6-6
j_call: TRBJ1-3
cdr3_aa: CASSTRGISGNTIYF

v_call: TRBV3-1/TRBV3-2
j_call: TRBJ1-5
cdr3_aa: CASSLKINQPQHF

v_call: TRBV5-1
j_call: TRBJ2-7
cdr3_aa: CASSATSNVGEQYF

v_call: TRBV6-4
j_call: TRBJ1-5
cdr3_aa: CASRRRDRNQPQHF

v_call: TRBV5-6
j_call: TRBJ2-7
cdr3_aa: CASSGTATYEQYF

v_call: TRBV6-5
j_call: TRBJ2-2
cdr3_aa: CASSQDSTVGELFF

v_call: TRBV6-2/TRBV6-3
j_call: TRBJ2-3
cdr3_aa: CASSYGPAGIIDTQYF

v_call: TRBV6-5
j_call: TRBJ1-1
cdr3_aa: CASTTGQNTEAFF

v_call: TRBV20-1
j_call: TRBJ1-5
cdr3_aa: CSASSGQVNQPQHF

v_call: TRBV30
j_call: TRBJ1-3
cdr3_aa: CAWSVGGAHSGNTIYF

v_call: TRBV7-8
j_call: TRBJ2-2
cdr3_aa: CASSLQTGGELFF

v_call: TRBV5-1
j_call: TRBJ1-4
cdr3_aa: CASGAQGATNEKLFF

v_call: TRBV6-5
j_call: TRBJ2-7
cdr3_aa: CASTSRDSSYEQYF

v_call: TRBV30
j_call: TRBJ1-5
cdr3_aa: CAWDRGNQPQHF

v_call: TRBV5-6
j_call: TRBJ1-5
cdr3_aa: CASSIGVVGNQPQHF

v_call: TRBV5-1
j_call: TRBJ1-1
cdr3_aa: CASSLGRVPDRGSRAFF

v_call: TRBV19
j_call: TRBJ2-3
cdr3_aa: CASSLGQGLGTDTQYF

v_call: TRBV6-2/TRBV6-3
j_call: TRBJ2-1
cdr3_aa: CASSYETGGTDNEQFF

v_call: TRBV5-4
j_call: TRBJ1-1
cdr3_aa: CASSAEGAGGTEAFF

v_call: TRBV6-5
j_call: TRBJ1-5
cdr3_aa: CAARVTGGQPQHF

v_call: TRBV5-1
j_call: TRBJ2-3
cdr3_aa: CASSLGLAGALNTQYF

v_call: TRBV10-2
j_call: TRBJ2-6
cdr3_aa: CASILGTSGANVLTF

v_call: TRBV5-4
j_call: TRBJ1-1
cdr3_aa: CASSKEQGRSTEAFF

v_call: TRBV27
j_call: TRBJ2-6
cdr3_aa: CASALPGANVLTF

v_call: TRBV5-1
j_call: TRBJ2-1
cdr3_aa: CASSRGDRDHEQFF

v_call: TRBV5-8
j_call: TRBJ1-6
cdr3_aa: CASSFGDIYNSPLHF

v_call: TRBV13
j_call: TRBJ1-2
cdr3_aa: CASSPWTGGGYGYTF

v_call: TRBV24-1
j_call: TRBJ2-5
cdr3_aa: CATGPSSGGGWSGFKETQYF

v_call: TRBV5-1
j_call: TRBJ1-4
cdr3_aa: CASSHEGRNEEKLFF

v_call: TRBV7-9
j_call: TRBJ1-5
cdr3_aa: CASSLAVDSFHQPQHF

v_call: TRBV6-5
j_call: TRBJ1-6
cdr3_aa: CASKTAYNSPLHF

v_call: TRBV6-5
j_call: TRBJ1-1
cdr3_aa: CASSPARRGTEAFF

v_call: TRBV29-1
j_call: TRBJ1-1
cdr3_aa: CSVDVANTEAFF

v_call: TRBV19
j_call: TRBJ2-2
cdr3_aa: CASMGPNTGELFF

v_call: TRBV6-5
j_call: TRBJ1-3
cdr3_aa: CASSRVSGNTIYF

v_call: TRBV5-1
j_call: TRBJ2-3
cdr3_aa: CASSLQLGEGGDTQYF

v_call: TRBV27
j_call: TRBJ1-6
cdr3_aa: CASNIAAEWSIDSPLHF

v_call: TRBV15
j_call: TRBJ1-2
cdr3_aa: CATSRNRENYGYTF

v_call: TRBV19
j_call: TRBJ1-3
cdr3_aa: CASSKTGAISGNTIYF

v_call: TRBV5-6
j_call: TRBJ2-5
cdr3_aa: CASSVRQGSGTQYF

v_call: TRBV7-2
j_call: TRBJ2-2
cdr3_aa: CASSGTGLGTGELFF

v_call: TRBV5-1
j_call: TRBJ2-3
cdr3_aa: CASSELAGAFTDTQYF

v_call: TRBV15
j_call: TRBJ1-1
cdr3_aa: CATSVFGGLRTEAFF

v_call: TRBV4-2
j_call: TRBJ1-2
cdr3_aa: CASSPGTGRDDGYTF

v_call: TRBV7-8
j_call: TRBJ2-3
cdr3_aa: CASTERRGATDTQYF

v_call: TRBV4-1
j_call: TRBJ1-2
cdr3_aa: CASSQGQVTNYGYTF

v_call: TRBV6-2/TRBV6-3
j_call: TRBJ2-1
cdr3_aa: CASSYTPPGALSEQFF

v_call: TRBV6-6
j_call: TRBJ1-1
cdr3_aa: CASSYPEENTEAFF

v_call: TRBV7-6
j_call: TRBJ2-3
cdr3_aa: CASSLSGTSGGSPDTQYF

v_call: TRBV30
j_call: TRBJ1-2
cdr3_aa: CAWEGQGVSYGYTF

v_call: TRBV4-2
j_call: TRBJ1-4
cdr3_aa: CASSPRDSANEKLFF

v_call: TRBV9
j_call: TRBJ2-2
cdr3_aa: CASSVGGNTNTGELFF

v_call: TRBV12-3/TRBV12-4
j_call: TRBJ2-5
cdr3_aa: CASSLQATQYF